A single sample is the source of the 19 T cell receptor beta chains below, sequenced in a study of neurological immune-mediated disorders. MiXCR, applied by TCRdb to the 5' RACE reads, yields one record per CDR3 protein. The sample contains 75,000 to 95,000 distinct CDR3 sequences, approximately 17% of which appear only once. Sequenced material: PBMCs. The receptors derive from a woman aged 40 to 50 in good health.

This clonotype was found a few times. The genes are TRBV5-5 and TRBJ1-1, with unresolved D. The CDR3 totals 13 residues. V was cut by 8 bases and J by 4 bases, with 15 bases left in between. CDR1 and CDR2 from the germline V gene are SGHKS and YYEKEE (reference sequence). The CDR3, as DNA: TGTGCCAGTAGTTTGAGGGCATCCACTGAAGCTTTCTTT. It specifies CASSLRASTEAFF.

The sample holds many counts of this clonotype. The CDR3 DNA sequence: TGTGCCAGCAGTTTGGGACACGGTAGCAATCAGCCCCAGCATTTT. This sequence encodes CASSLGHGSNQPQHF. The chain joins TRBV12-3 or TRBV12-4 to TRBJ1-5; TRBD1 is a possible D gene (6 bases). Trimming stripped 3 bases from V and 0 bases from J, with 9 bases between. The CDR3 runs 15 residues.

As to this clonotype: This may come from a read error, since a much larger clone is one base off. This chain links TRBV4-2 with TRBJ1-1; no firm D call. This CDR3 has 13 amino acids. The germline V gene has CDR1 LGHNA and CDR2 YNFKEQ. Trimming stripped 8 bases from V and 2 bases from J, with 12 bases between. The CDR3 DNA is TGTGCCAGCCACAGCCAGACAAACACTGAAGCTTTCTTT. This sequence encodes CASHSQTNTEAFF.

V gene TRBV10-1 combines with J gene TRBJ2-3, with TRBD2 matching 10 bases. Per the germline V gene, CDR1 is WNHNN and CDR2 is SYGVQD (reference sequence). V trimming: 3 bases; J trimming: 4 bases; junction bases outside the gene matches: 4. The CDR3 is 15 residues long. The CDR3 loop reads CASSDPSGGPDTQYF. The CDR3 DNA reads TGCGCCAGCAGTGACCCTAGCGGGGGTCCAGATACGCAGTATTTT.

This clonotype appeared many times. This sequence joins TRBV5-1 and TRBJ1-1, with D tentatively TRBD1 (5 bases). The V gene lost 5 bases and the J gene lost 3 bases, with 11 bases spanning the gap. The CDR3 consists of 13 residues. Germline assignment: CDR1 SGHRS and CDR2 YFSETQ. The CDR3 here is CASRIRDDTEAFF. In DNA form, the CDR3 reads TGCGCCAGCAGAATCAGGGATGACACTGAAGCTTTCTTT.

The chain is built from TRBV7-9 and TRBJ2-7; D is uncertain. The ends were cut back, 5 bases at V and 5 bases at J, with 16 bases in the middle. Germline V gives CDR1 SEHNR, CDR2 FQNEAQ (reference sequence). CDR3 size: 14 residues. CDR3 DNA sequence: TGTGCCAGCAGCCTCCTTTTCTCGACCCACGAGCAGTACTTC. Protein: CASSLLFSTHEQYF.

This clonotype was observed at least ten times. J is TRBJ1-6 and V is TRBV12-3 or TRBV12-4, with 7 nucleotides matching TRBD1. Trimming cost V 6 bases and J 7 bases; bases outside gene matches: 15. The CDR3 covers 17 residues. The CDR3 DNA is TGTGCCAGCAGCTCCGCCGGGACAGAAAAAAAAAATTCACCCCTCCACTTT. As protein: CASSSAGTEKKNSPLHF.

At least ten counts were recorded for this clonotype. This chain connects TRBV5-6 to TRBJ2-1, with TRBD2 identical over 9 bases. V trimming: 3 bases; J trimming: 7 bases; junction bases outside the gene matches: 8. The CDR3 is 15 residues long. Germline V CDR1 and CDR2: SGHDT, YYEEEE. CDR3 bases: TGTGCCAGCAGCTGGGGGACTAGCTCAGAGAATGAGCAGTTCTTC. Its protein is CASSWGTSSENEQFF.

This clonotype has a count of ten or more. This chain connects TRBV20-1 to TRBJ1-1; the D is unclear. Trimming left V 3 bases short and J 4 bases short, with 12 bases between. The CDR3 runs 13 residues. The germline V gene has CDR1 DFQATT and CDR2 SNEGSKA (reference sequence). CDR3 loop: CSASRTGSTEAFF. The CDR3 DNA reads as TGCAGTGCTAGCAGGACCGGGAGCACTGAAGCTTTCTTT.

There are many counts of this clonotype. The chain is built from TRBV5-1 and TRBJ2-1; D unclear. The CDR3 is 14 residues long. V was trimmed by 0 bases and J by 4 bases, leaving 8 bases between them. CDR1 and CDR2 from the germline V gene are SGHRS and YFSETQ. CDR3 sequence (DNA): TGCGCCAGCAGCTTGGCCGGAGTTTACAATGAGCAGTTCTTC. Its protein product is CASSLAGVYNEQFF. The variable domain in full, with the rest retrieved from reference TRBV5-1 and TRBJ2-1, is KAGVTQTPRYLIKTRGQQVTLSCSPISGHRSVSWYQQTPGQGLQFLFEYFSETQRNKGNFPGRFSGRQFSNSRSEMNVSTLELGDSALYLCASSLAGVYNEQFFGPGTRLTVL.

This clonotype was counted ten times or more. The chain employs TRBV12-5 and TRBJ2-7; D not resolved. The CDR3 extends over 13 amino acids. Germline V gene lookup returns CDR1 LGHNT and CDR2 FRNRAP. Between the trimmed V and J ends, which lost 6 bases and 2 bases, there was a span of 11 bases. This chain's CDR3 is CASGNSPTYEQYV. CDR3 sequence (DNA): TGTGCTAGTGGGAATTCGCCAACCTACGAGCAGTACGTC.

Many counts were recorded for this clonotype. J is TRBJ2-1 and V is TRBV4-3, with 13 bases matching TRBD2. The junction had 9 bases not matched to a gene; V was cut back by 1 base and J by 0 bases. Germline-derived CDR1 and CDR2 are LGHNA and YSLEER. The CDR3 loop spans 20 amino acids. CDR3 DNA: TGCGCCAGCAGCCAAGGACTAGCGGGGGGCCGTTTTAGCTCCTACAATGAGCAGTTCTTC. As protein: CASSQGLAGGRFSSYNEQFF.

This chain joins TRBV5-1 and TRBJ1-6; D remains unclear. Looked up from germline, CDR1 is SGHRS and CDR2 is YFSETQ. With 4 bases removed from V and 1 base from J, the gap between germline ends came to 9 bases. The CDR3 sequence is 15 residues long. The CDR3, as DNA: TGCGCCAGCAGCCACGCAGAGTCCTATAATTCACCCCTCCACTTT. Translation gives CASSHAESYNSPLHF.

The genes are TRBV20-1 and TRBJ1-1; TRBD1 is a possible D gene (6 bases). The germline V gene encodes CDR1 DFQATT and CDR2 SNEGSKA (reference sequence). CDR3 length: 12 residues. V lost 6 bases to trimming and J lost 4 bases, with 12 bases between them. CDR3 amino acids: CSAKQGGTEAFF. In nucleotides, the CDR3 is TGCAGTGCAAAACAGGGTGGCACTGAAGCTTTCTTT.

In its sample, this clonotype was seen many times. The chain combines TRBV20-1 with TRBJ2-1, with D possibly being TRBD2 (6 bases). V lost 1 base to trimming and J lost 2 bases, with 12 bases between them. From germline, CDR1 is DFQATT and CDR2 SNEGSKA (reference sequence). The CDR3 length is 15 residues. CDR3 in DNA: TGCAGTGCTAGAGTTGGCTCGGGGGCCTACAATGAGCAGTTCTTC. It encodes CSARVGSGAYNEQFF.

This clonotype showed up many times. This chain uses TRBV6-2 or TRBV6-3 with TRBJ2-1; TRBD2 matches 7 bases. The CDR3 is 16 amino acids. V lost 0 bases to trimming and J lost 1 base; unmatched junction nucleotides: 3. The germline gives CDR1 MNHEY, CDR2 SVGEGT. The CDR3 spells CASSYSVGGSYNEQFF. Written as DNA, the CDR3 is TGTGCCAGCAGTTACTCGGTCGGGGGGTCCTACAATGAGCAGTTCTTC.

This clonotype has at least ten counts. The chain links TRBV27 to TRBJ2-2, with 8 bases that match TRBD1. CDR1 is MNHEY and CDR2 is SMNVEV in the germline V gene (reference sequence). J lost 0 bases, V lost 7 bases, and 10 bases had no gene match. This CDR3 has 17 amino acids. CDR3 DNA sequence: TGTGCCAGCAACACTGGGGACAGGTTTACGAACACCGGGGAGCTGTTTTTT. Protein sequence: CASNTGDRFTNTGELFF.

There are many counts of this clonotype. CDR3 sequence (DNA): TGTGCCAGCAGCGCGGGGGGGCAATTCGGTGGAGAGACCCAGTACTTC. Protein sequence: CASSAGGQFGGETQYF. This chain links TRBV7-8 with TRBJ2-5; 9 bases fit TRBD2. V trimming: 5 bases; J trimming: 4 bases; junction bases outside the gene matches: 11. The CDR3 covers 16 residues. CDR1 is SGHVS and CDR2 is FQNEAQ in the germline V gene.

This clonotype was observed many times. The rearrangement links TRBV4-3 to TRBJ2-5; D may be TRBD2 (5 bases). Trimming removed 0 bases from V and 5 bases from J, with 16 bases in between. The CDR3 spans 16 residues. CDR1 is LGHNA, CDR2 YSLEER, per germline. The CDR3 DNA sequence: TGCGCCAGCAGCCAAGAACTCCGGGGATTTCGGGAGACCCAGTACTTC. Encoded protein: CASSQELRGFRETQYF.